Listed below are T cell receptor beta chains from one sample, sequenced in a study of blood T cell repertoires in COVID-19. Assay: immunoSEQ multiplex PCR; the TCRdb copy retains only in-frame clones and omits some. The sample shows over 35,000 clones, roughly 88% of them seen only once. The sample consisted of peripheral blood. These receptors all stem from a human donor in a cohort sampled during active COVID-19. The CDR3 runs from the conserved cysteine through the conserved F or W. A D gene is named only where the DNA matches it firmly. A clone size is listed for some rows: how often the clone was seen (once, few, many), or a class if it is expanded.

clone_size j_call v_call d_call cdr3_nt cdr3_aa
- TRBJ2-7 TRBV2 TRBD2 TGTGCCAGCAGTGACGGACTAGCGGGGGGCTACGAGCAGTACTTC CASSDGLAGGYEQYF
- TRBJ1-2 TRBV5-6 TRBD1 TGTGCCAGCAGCTTTGGACAGGGGTCGGGCTATGGCTACACCTTC CASSFGQGSGYGYTF
- TRBJ2-7 TRBV12-3/TRBV12-4 - TGTGCCAGCAGGCAGGGTGCCGAGCAGTACTTC CASRQGAEQYF
once TRBJ2-7 TRBV18 - TGTGCCAGCTCACCAAACCAAGCGGATCGCGAGCAGTACTTC CASSPNQADREQYF
once TRBJ2-3 TRBV13 - TGTGCCAGCAGCTTGGAGTCTTACGGGGGGCTTATCTCAGATACGCAGTATTTT CASSLESYGGLISDTQYF
- TRBJ2-3 TRBV15 TRBD1 TGTGCCACCAGCAGTAGGAGGACAGGGACAGATACGCAGTATTTT CATSSRRTGTDTQYF
- TRBJ2-3 TRBV7-2 - TGTGCCAGCAGCTACACTAGGCGAGATACGCAGTATTTT CASSYTRRDTQYF
few TRBJ2-6 TRBV6-6 TRBD1 TGTGCCAGCAGCTACAGAACTAGGACAGGGATGGGTTCTGGGGCCAACGTCCTGACTTTC CASSYRTRTGMGSGANVLTF
- TRBJ2-1 TRBV15 - TGTGCCACCCAACCCGGCGGTAGGTACAATGAGCAGTTCTTC CATQPGGRYNEQFF
- TRBJ1-2 TRBV2 - TGTGCCAGCAGTGAATCCCGGTCCTATGGCTACACCTTC CASSESRSYGYTF
- TRBJ1-2 TRBV6-5 - TGTGCCAGCATTACTTGGAGAGTTAACTATGGCTACACCTTC CASITWRVNYGYTF
- TRBJ1-4 TRBV6-5 TRBD1 TGTGCCAGCATCCGGACAGGGGGCAATGAAAAACTGTTTTTT CASIRTGGNEKLFF
few TRBJ1-5 TRBV10-3 - TGTGCCATCAGTGAGTCGGCAGTCAATCAGCCCCAGCATTTT CAISESAVNQPQHF
- TRBJ2-7 TRBV5-4 - TGTGCCAGCAGCCCTGGACAGACCTACGAGCAGTACTTC CASSPGQTYEQYF
- TRBJ2-1 TRBV2 - TGTGCCAGCAGCGACAGCTACGGACATGAGCAGTTCTTC CASSDSYGHEQFF
- TRBJ2-7 TRBV3-1/TRBV3-2 - TGTGCCAGCAGCCAAACGACAGGGAGGAGAATCGGGCAGTACTTC CASSQTTGRRIGQYF
- TRBJ1-5 TRBV29-1 - TGCAGCGTTGAAGAAGGGGGGGATCAGCCCCAGCATTTT CSVEEGGDQPQHF
- TRBJ2-2 TRBV15 TRBD1 TGTGCCACCAGCCCGGACAGGGGGCGCACCGGGGAGCTGTTTTTT CATSPDRGRTGELFF
- TRBJ2-7 TRBV7-8 TRBD2 TGTGCCAGCAGCGCCGGGGGGGCGGTCTCCTACGAGCAGTACTTC CASSAGGAVSYEQYF
- TRBJ2-7 TRBV6-1 TRBD2 TGTGCCAGCAGTGAAATTGGCGGGGGGATACCCTACGAGCAGTACTTC CASSEIGGGIPYEQYF
- TRBJ1-1 TRBV6-5 - TGTGCCAGCAGTTACTCCAAGAACACTGAAGCTTTCTTT CASSYSKNTEAFF
- TRBJ2-2 TRBV27 - TGTGCCAGCAGGCGATCGAACACCGGGGAGCTGTTTTTT CASRRSNTGELFF
once TRBJ2-3 TRBV21-1 - TGTGCCAGCATCAGGGACAGGGCCACAGATACGCAGTATTTT CASIRDRATDTQYF
- TRBJ1-2 TRBV30 TRBD1 TGTGCCTGGAGCGATCGACAGGGGGAATTCAGGGGCTACACCTTC CAWSDRQGEFRGYTF
- TRBJ2-6 TRBV19 TRBD1 TGTGCCAGTAGTACTAGGGGGCCCGGGGCCAACGTCCTGACTTTC CASSTRGPGANVLTF
- TRBJ1-4 TRBV30 - TGTGCCTGGAGTGCCCAGTCCGCAACTAATGAAAAACTGTTTTTT CAWSAQSATNEKLFF
- TRBJ2-1 TRBV7-6 - TGTGCCAGCAGCCACCCAACGGACACCTACAATGAGCAGTTCTTC CASSHPTDTYNEQFF
- TRBJ2-7 TRBV3-1/TRBV3-2 - TGTGCCAGCAGCCATCGGGCCTCCGGGACTGGGAGGATCGAGCAGTACTTC CASSHRASGTGRIEQYF
- TRBJ2-1 TRBV11-2 TRBD2 TGTGCCAGCAGCCCCCTAGCGGGGGGCCCCGTGGGCTCCTACAATGAGCAGTTCTTC CASSPLAGGPVGSYNEQFF
- TRBJ2-5 TRBV30 TRBD2 TGTGCCTGGGCAGGACTAGCGGGGGGGCCCGAGGAGACCCAGTACTTC CAWAGLAGGPEETQYF
- TRBJ2-2 TRBV2 TRBD1 TGTGCCATTGTTAGGTGGACAGGGGGAACCGGGGAGCTGTTTTTT CAIVRWTGGTGELFF
- TRBJ2-3 TRBV5-1 - TGCGCCAGCAGTCCTGGTTCCACTGGGGCGGATACGCAGTATTTT CASSPGSTGADTQYF
- TRBJ2-1 TRBV7-3 TRBD2 TGTGCCAGCAGCTCCGGGACTAGCCGATCCAATGAGCAGTTCTTC CASSSGTSRSNEQFF
- TRBJ1-1 TRBV11-1 TRBD1 TGTGCCAGCAGCTCGGGACAGGGGATGAACACTGAAGCTTTCTTT CASSSGQGMNTEAFF
- TRBJ1-5 TRBV24-1 - TGTGCCACCCCCTTAGTACATCCTGGACGGGCAGGGCAAGGATCTTGGAATCAGCCCCAGCATTTT CATPLVHPGRAGQGSWNQPQHF
- TRBJ2-2 TRBV9 TRBD1 TGTGCCAGCAGCGTAGGAGGGACAGGACGGAACACCGGGGAGCTGTTTTTT CASSVGGTGRNTGELFF
- TRBJ1-5 TRBV2 TRBD1 TGTGCCAGCAATCAGGGGGCAGGTCAGCCCCAGCATTTT CASNQGAGQPQHF
- TRBJ2-6 TRBV6-6 TRBD1 TGTGCCAGCACAGGGGGTTCCTCTGGGGCCAACGTCCTGACTTTC CASTGGSSGANVLTF
- TRBJ2-5 TRBV2 - TGTGCCAGCAGTGAATCCGGGGATCAAGAGACCCAGTACTTC CASSESGDQETQYF
- TRBJ2-2 TRBV9 - TGTGCCAGCGAGCGCGGCGGGGAGCTGTTTTTT CASERGGELFF
- TRBJ1-2 TRBV10-1 - TGCGCCAGCTCCGAGGGCCAGGGGAAAGGTGGCTACACCTTC CASSEGQGKGGYTF
- TRBJ2-7 TRBV4-1 TRBD1 TGCGCCAGCAGCCAGGGACAGGCGGGCTACGAGCAGTACTTC CASSQGQAGYEQYF
- TRBJ2-5 TRBV5-1 TRBD1 TGCGCCAGCTCCGGGACAGGGGGACAAGAGACCCAGTACTTC CASSGTGGQETQYF
- TRBJ2-3 TRBV15 - TGTGCCACCAGCAGAGATCGGTCCCGCACAGATACGCAGTATTTT CATSRDRSRTDTQYF
- TRBJ2-7 TRBV3-1/TRBV3-2 TRBD1 TGTGCCAGCAGCCGGGACAGGAGATCCTACGAGCAGTACTTC CASSRDRRSYEQYF